This T cell receptor beta chain appears in the sequencing data of a study of CD8+ T cells in alopecia areata. The CDR3 covers 13 residues. Germline values: CDR1 GTSNPN, CDR2 SVGIG (reference sequence). The ends lost 4 bases at V and 8 bases at J; junction bases unmatched: 6. cDNA serving as the sequencing template came from extracted, reverse transcribed RNA. Measured with immunoSEQ multiplex PCR; TCRdb has only the in-frame clones, and not every one. The sample contains approximately 200,000 clones, approximately 56% of which appear only once. Treatment here: oral pan-JAK inhibitor, 5-10 mg twice daily.

This sequence was found in a human donor with alopecia areata. The sequencing used CD4+ T cells sorted from blood, collected at week 4, from a patient treated with tofacitinib. The chain uses TRBV30 and TRBJ2-1; 9 bases align to TRBD2. The CDR3: CAWKRRGGDEQFF. The CDR3 DNA is TGTGCCTGGAAGAGGCGGGGGGGCGATGAGCAGTTCTTC.